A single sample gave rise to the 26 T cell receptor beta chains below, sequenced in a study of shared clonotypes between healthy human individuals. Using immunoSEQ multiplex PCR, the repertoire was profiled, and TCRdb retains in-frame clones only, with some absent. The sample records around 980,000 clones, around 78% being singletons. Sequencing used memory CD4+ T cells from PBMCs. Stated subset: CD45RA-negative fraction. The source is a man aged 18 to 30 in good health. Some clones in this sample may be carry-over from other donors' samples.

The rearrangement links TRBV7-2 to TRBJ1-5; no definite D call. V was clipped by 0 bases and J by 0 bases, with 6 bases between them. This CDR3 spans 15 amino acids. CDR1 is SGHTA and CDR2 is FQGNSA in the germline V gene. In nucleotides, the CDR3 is TGTGCCAGCAGCTTAGCTTACGATAGCAATCAGCCCCAGCATTTT. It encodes CASSLAYDSNQPQHF.

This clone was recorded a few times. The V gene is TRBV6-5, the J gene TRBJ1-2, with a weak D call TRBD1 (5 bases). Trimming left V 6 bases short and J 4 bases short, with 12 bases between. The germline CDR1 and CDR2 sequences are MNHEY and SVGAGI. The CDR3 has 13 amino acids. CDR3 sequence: CASSLRVGYGYTF. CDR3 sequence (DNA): TGTGCCAGCAGCCTCAGGGTAGGCTATGGCTACACCTTC.

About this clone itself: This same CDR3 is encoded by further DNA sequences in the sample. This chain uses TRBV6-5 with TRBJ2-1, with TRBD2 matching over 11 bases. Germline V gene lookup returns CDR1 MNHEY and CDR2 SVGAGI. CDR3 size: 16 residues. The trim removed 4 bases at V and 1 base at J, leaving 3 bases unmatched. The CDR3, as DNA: TGTGCCAGCAGTTCCAGACTAGCGGGATCCTACAATGAGCAGTTCTTC. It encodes CASSSRLAGSYNEQFF.

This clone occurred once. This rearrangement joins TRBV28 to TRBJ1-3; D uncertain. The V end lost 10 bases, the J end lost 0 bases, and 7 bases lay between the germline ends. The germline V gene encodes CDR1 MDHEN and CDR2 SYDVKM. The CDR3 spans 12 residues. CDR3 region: CATCHSGNTIYF. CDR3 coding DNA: TGTGCCACCTGCCACTCTGGAAACACCATATATTTT.

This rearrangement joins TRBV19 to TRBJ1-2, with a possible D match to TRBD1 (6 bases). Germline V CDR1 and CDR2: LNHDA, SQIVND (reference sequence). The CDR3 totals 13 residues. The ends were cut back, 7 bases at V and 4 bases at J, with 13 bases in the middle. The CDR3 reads CASNPGGAYGYTF. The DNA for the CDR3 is TGTGCCAGTAATCCCGGGGGCGCCTATGGCTACACCTTC.

The CDR3 loop is CASSSSRDGVGYTF. CDR3 DNA sequence: TGTGCCAGCAGCTCCTCGCGGGACGGGGTTGGCTACACCTTC. This rearrangement joins TRBV5-4 to TRBJ1-2; perhaps TRBD1 as D (5 bases). The CDR3 is 14 residues long. Trimming pared 3 bases from V and 7 bases from J, leaving 16 bases between. Germline CDR1 is SGHNT and CDR2 is YYREEE (reference sequence).

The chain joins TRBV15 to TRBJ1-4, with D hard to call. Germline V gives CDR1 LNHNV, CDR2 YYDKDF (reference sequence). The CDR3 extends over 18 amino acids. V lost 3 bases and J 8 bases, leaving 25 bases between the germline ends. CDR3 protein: CATSSPPGRNRRNEKLFF. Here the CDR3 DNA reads TGTGCCACCAGCAGCCCACCGGGTCGTAACCGTCGGAACGAAAAACTGTTTTTT.

DNA of the CDR3: TGTGCCAGCAGCCAAGATCCCAGGCGAAATCATAACTATGGCTACACCTTC. The encoded protein is CASSQDPRRNHNYGYTF. The chain links TRBV4-2 to TRBJ1-2; D is uncertain. CDR1 LGHNA and CDR2 YNFKEQ come from the germline V gene. V lost 0 bases, J lost 1 base, and 15 bases lay in between. The length of the CDR3 is 17 residues.

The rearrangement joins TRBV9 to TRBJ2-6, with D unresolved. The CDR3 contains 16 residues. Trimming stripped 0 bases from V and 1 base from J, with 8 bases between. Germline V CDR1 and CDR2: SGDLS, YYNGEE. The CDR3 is CASSVEGRSGANVLTF. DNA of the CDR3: TGTGCCAGCAGCGTAGAGGGCAGATCTGGGGCCAACGTCCTGACTTTC.

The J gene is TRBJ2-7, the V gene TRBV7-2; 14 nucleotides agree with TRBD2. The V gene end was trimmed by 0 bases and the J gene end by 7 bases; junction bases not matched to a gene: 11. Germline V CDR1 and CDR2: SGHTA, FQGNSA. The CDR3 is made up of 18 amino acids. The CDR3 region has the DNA TGTGCCAGCAGCTTAGCTGGGCGACTAGCGGGAGGGCCGGGGGAGCAGTACTTC. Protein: CASSLAGRLAGGPGEQYF.

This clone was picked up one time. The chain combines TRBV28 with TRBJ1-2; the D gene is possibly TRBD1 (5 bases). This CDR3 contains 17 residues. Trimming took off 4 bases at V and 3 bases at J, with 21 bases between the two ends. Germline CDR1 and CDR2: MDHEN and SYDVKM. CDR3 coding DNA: TGTGCCAGCAGTTCCACCGCTGCGGGCAGGGCATACTATGGCTACACCTTC. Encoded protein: CASSSTAAGRAYYGYTF.

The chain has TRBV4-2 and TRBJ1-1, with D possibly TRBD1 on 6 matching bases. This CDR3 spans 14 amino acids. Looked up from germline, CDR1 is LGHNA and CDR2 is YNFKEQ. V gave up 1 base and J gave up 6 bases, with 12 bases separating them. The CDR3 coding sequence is TGTGCCAGCAGCCAAGGGAACAGGGTTTCTGAAGCTTTCTTT. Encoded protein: CASSQGNRVSEAFF.

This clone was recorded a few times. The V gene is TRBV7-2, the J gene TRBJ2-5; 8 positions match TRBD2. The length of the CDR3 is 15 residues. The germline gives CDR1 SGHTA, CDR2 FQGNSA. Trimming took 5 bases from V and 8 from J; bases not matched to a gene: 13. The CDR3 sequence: CASSPNGGLAGTQYF. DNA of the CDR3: TGTGCCAGCAGCCCCAACGGAGGACTAGCAGGAACCCAGTACTTC.

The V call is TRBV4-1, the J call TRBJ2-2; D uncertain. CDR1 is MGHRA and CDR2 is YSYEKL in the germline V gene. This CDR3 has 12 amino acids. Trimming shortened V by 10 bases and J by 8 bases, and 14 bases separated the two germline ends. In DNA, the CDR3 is TGCGCCACAGGTCTATCGTCGGGGGAGCTGTTTTTT. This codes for CATGLSSGELFF.

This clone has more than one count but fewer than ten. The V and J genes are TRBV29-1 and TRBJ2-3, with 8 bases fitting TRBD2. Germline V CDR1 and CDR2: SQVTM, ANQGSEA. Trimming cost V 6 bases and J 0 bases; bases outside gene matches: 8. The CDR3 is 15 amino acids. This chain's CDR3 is CSVKAGARSTDTQYF. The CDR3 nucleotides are TGCAGCGTCAAAGCGGGGGCTAGAAGCACAGATACGCAGTATTTT.

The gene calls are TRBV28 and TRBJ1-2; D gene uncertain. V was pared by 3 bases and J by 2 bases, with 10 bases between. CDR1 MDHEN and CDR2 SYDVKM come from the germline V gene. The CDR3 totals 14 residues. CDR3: CASSLWEANYGYTF. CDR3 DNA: TGTGCCAGCAGTTTGTGGGAAGCGAACTATGGCTACACCTTC.

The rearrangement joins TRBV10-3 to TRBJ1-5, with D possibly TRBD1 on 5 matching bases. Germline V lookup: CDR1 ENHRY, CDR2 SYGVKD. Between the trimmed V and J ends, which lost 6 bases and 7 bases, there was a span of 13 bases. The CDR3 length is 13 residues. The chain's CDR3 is CAISGGSGQPQHF. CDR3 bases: TGTGCCATCAGCGGGGGTTCTGGGCAGCCCCAGCATTTT.

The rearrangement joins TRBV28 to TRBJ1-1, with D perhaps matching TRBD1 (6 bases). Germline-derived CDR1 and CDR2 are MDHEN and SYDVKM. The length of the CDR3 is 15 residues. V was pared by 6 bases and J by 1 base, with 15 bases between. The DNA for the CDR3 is TGTGCCAGCAGGATCGTCGGGGGGCGGAACACTGAAGCTTTCTTT. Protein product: CASRIVGGRNTEAFF.

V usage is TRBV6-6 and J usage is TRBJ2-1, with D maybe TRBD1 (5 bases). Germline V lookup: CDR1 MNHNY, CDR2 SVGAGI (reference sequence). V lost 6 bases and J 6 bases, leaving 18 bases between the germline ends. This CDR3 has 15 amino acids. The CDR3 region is CASRSVAGKGNEQFF. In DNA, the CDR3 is TGTGCCAGCAGGAGTGTTGCAGGGAAGGGCAATGAGCAGTTCTTC.

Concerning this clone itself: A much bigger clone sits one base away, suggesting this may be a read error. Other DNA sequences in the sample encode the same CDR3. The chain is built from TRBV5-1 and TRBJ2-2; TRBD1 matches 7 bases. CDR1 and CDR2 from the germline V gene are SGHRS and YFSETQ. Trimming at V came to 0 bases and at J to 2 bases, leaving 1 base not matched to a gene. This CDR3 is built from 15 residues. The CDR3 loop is CASSLGTGNTGELFF. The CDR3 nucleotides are TGCGCCAGCAGCTTGGGGACAGGAAACACCGGGGAGCTGTTTTTT.

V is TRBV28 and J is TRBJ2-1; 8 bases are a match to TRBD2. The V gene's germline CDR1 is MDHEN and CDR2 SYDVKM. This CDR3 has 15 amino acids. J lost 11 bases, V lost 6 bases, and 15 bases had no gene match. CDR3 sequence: CASRSLSSGNHKQFF. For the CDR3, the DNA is TGTGCCAGCAGGTCCTTGAGTAGCGGGAACCATAAGCAGTTCTTC.

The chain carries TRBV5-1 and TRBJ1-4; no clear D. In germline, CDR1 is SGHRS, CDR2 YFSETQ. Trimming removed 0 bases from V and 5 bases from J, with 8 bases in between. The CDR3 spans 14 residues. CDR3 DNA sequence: TGCGCCAGCAGCTTGGGGGCGGCAAATGAAAAACTGTTTTTT. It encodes CASSLGAANEKLFF.

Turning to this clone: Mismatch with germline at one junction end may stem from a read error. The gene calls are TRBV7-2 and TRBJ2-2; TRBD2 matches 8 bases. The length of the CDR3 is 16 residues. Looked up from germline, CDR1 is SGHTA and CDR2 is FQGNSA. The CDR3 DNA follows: TGTGCCAGCAGAGAGCCCACAGCGGGACTAGTCGGGGGGCTGTTTTTT. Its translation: CASREPTAGLVGGLFF.

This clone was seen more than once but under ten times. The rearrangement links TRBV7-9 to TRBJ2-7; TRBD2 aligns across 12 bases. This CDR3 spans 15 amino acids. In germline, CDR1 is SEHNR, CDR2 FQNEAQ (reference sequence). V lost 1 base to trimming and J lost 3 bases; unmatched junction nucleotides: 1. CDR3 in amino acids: CASSLGGLAGYEQYF. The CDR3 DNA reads TGTGCCAGCAGCTTAGGGGGACTAGCGGGCTACGAGCAGTACTTC.

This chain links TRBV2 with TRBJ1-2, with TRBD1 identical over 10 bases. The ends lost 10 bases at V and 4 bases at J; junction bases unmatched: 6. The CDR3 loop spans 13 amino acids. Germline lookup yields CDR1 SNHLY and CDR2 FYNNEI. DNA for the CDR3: TGTGCCACTGCCGGGACAGGGGTCTATGGCTACACCTTC. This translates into CATAGTGVYGYTF.

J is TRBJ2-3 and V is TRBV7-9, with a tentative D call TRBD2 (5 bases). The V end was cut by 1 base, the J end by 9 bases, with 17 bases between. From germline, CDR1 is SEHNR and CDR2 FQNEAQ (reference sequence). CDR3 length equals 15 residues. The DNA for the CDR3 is TGTGCCAGCAGCTTAGACGGGAACCCCAGAAGGACGCAGTATTTT. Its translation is CASSLDGNPRRTQYF.